The present TCR beta chain was sequenced within a study of human T cells and chemical hapten exposure. At the level of the study: Recorded diagnoses among the mostly female patients were alopecia areata, totalis or universalis. Study outcomes and limitations: No alteration of TCRs above 1 in 1000 frequency was seen with DPC sensitization.

One entry per CDR3 protein, called by TCRdb with MiXCR from the RACE reads. The sample contains 140,000 or so distinct CDR3 sequences, 12% of which appear only once. This clonotype occurred a few times. Its antigen is as yet unknown. Time point: patch test 2, 6 weeks after DPC sensitization. The treatment denotes: therapeutic diphenylcyclopropenone sensitization with weekly scalp DPC. J gave up 1 base and V 1 base, and 14 bases lay outside the gene matches. From germline, CDR1 is SGHVS and CDR2 FNYEAQ. CDR3 size: 20 residues. This chain joins TRBV7-6 and TRBJ2-7; TRBD2 aligns across 12 bases. The source of this sequence is a woman between 50 and 59 years old with alopecia areata. Some clones in this sample may be carry-over from other donors' samples. The sample in question was whole blood, obtained in connection with sensitization to the hapten diphenylcyclopropenone (DPC). In nucleotides, the CDR3 is TGTGCCAGCAGCTTAGGGGCGACTAGCGGGAGTGCGATTAAGTCCTACGAGCAGTACTTC. It codes for CASSLGATSGSAIKSYEQYF.